These 8 T cell receptor beta chains were sequenced from one sample in a study of blood T cell dynamics during melanoma immunotherapy. The table came from immunoSEQ multiplex PCR; TCRdb's copy has only in-frame clones and leaves some out. The sample yields roughly 12,000 clones, 84% seen once. Documented time point: week 3, after first cycle of checkpoint inhibitor. This material consisted of blood, taken from a patient treated with checkpoint blockade. Receptors were obtained from a human donor with melanoma.

The chain employs TRBV12-5 and TRBJ1-1; TRBD1 might be the D (5 bases). The germline V gene encodes CDR1 LGHNT and CDR2 FRNRAP. V lost 2 bases and J 6 bases, leaving 10 bases between the germline ends. This CDR3 is 13 amino acids long. This chain's CDR3 is CASGLSVGAEAFF. The CDR3 coding sequence is TGTGCTAGTGGTTTGTCCGTGGGGGCTGAAGCTTTCTTT. The full variable domain, in which reference TRBV12-5 and TRBJ1-1 provide the parts outside the CDR3, is DARVTQTPRHKVTEMGQEVTMRCQPILGHNTVFWYRQTMMQGLELLAYFRNRAPLDDSGMPKDRFSAEMPDATLATLKIQPSEPRDSAVYFCASGLSVGAEAFFGQGTRLTVV.

The chain links TRBV5-1 to TRBJ2-6, with D hard to call. The germline gives CDR1 SGHRS, CDR2 YFSETQ. This CDR3 has 15 amino acids. V was clipped by 0 bases and J by 4 bases, with 8 bases between them. The CDR3 DNA reads as TGCGCCAGCAGCTTGGAGGGCGGAGGGGCCAACGTCCTGACTTTC. Its protein product is CASSLEGGGANVLTF.

The chain carries TRBV13 and TRBJ2-6; perhaps TRBD2 as D (6 bases). Trimming stripped 5 bases from V and 0 bases from J, with 8 bases between. Germline CDR1 reads PRHDT; CDR2 reads FYEKMQ (reference sequence). CDR3 length: 15 residues. The CDR3 here is CASSRGISGANVLTF. The CDR3 DNA reads as TGTGCCAGCAGCCGGGGGATCTCTGGGGCCAACGTCCTGACTTTC.

This clone was recorded only once. V usage is TRBV19 and J usage is TRBJ2-7, with TRBD1 identical over 10 bases. This CDR3 has 14 amino acids. Germline CDR1 LNHDA, CDR2 SQIVND (reference sequence). The ends lost 5 bases at V and 2 bases at J; junction bases unmatched: 3. DNA of the CDR3: TGTGCCAGTAGTCCGGGACAGGGGCCCTACGAGCAGTACTTC. The encoded protein is CASSPGQGPYEQYF.

Remarks on this clone: Relative to the germline gene, one junction end is altered; a read error may explain this. The V and J genes are TRBV11-2 and TRBJ1-3; D remains ambiguous. The CDR3 has 17 residues. Per germline, CDR1 SGHAT and CDR2 FQNNGV. The CDR3 here is CASSQRVGGRSGNTIYF. DNA for the CDR3: TGCGCCAGCAGCCAACGTGTAGGCGGCCGCTCTGGAAACACCATATATTTT.

The genes are TRBV5-4 and TRBJ1-1; TRBD1 might be the D (5 bases). The CDR3 is 14 residues long. CDR1 is SGHNT and CDR2 is YYREEE in the germline V gene (reference sequence). The V and J ends lost 0 bases and 10 bases respectively, with 16 bases between them. CDR3: CASSLDGAGFGAFF. The DNA for the CDR3 is TGTGCCAGCAGCTTGGATGGGGCAGGGTTCGGAGCTTTCTTT.

The chain uses TRBV2 and TRBJ1-1; possibly TRBD1 for D (5 bases). CDR3 length: 14 amino acids. V dropped 4 bases and J dropped 4 bases, with 13 bases sitting between them. CDR1 and CDR2 (germline): SNHLY, FYNNEI. Here the CDR3 reads CASSVQGIGTEAFF. As DNA, the CDR3 is TGTGCCAGCAGTGTGCAGGGTATAGGCACTGAAGCTTTCTTT. The full variable domain, in which reference TRBV2 and TRBJ1-1 provide the parts outside the CDR3, is EPEVTQTPSHQVTQMGQEVILRCVPISNHLYFYWYRQILGQKVEFLVSFYNNEISEKSEIFDDQFSVERPDGSNFTLKIRSTKLEDSAMYFCASSVQGIGTEAFFGQGTRLTVV.

The V and J genes are TRBV6-5 and TRBJ1-2; 7 bases map to TRBD1. The germline gives CDR1 MNHEY, CDR2 SVGAGI. This CDR3 has 14 residues. The V and J ends lost 7 bases and 8 bases, in that order; junction bases with no gene match: 13. The CDR3 nucleotides read TGTGCCAGCACCTATTTGACAGGGAGGGGAGGCTACACCTTC. Protein product: CASTYLTGRGGYTF.